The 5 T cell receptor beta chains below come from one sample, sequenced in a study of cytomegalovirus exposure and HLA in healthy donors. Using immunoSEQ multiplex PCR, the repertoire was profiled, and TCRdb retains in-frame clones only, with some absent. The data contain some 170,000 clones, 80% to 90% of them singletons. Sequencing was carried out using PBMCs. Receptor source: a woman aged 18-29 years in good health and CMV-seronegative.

CDR3 in DNA: TGCGCCAGCAGCCAAGAAAGGGCGGGGGCAAACACTGAAGCTTTCTTT. Translating gives CASSQERAGANTEAFF. This chain connects TRBV4-1 to TRBJ1-1, with D possibly being TRBD1 (6 bases). Germline V gives CDR1 MGHRA, CDR2 YSYEKL. The CDR3 runs 16 residues. Trimming removed 0 bases at V and 2 bases at J, with 13 bases between.

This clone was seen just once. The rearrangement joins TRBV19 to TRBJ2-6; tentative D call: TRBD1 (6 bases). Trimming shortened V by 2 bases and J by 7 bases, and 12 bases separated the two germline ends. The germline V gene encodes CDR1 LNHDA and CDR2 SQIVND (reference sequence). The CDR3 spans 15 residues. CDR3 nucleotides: TGTGCCAGTAGTATAAGGGTCAGGGGAGCCAACGTCCTGACTTTC. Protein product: CASSIRVRGANVLTF.

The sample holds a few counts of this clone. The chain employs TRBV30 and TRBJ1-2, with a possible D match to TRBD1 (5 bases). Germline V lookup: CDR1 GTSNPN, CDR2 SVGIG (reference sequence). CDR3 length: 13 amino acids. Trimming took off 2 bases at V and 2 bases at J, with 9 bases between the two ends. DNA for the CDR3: TGTGCCTGGAGTACTTGGGGCAACTATGGCTACACCTTC. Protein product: CAWSTWGNYGYTF.

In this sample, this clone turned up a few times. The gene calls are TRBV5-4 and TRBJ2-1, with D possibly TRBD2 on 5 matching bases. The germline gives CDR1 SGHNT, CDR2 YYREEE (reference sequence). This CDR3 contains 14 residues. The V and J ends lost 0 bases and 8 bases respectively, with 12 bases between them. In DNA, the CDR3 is TGTGCCAGCAGCTTGGTAGCTAGCCTCGATGAGCAGTTCTTC. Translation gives CASSLVASLDEQFF.

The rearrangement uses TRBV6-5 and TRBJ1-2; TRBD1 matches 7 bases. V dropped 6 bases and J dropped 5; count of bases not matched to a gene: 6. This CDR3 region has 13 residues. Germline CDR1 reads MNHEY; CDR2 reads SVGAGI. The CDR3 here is CASSRTGEYGYTF. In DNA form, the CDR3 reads TGTGCCAGCAGCCGTACAGGGGAGTATGGCTACACCTTC.